These T cell receptor beta chains were read from a single sample in a study of blood T cell repertoires in COVID-19. Here immunoSEQ multiplex PCR was the method, and the copy in TCRdb shows in-frame clones only, minus some. The sample has around 150,000 clones; more than 75% are singletons. The sequencing input was peripheral blood. All receptors come from a man aged 70-80 years with acute or convalescent COVID-19. Each CDR3 is given with its conserved first and last residue. D genes are given only for firm matches. A clone size is listed for some rows: how often the clone was seen (once, few, many), or a class if it is expanded.

D gene: .; V gene: TRBV27; J gene: TRBJ2-1; clone size: .; CDR3 protein: CASSPRGRGRDNEQFF; CDR3 DNA: TGTGCCAGCAGTCCGCGGGGGCGGGGGAGGGACAATGAGCAGTTCTTC
D gene: .; V gene: TRBV25-1; J gene: TRBJ1-2; clone size: .; CDR3 protein: CASSDGYGYTF; CDR3 DNA: TGTGCCAGCAGTGACGGCTATGGCTACACCTTC
D gene: .; V gene: TRBV7-2; J gene: TRBJ2-2; clone size: .; CDR3 protein: CASTLRGGGIGTGELFF; CDR3 DNA: TGTGCCAGCACCCTAAGGGGAGGGGGTATTGGCACCGGGGAGCTGTTTTTT
D gene: .; V gene: TRBV3-1/TRBV3-2; J gene: TRBJ2-5; clone size: few; CDR3 protein: CASSQRGKETQYF; CDR3 DNA: TGTGCCAGCAGCCAGCGGGGCAAAGAGACCCAGTACTTC
D gene: .; V gene: TRBV4-2; J gene: TRBJ2-7; clone size: .; CDR3 protein: CASSQVLVGNAAYEQYF; CDR3 DNA: TGTGCCAGCAGCCAAGTCCTGGTCGGGAACGCCGCTTACGAGCAGTACTTC
D gene: TRBD1; V gene: TRBV29-1; J gene: TRBJ1-5; clone size: .; CDR3 protein: CSVSSGQGRFQPQHF; CDR3 DNA: TGCAGCGTTAGTTCTGGACAGGGACGCTTTCAGCCCCAGCATTTT
D gene: .; V gene: TRBV11-2; J gene: TRBJ2-2; clone size: .; CDR3 protein: CASTFRVDTGELFF; CDR3 DNA: TGTGCCAGCACCTTCAGGGTTGACACCGGGGAGCTGTTTTTT
D gene: TRBD2; V gene: TRBV5-1; J gene: TRBJ2-1; clone size: .; CDR3 protein: CASSLSELAGNNEQFF; CDR3 DNA: TGCGCCAGCAGCTTGAGCGAGCTAGCGGGAAATAATGAGCAGTTCTTC
D gene: .; V gene: TRBV5-1; J gene: TRBJ2-5; clone size: once; CDR3 protein: CASSLGQLQETQYF; CDR3 DNA: TGCGCCAGCAGCTTGGGACAGCTCCAAGAGACCCAGTACTTC
D gene: .; V gene: TRBV19; J gene: TRBJ1-5; clone size: .; CDR3 protein: CASTDSSNQPQHF; CDR3 DNA: TGTGCCAGTACTGACAGCAGCAATCAGCCCCAGCATTTT
D gene: .; V gene: TRBV5-1; J gene: TRBJ2-5; clone size: .; CDR3 protein: CASSLGSQETQYF; CDR3 DNA: TGCGCCAGCAGCTTGGGGAGCCAAGAGACCCAGTACTTC
D gene: .; V gene: TRBV3-1/TRBV3-2; J gene: TRBJ1-1; clone size: .; CDR3 protein: CASGPGRANTEAFF; CDR3 DNA: TGTGCCAGCGGACCCGGCAGGGCGAACACTGAAGCTTTCTTT
D gene: .; V gene: TRBV23-1; J gene: TRBJ2-3; clone size: .; CDR3 protein: CASSQSDPLGDSPDTQYF; CDR3 DNA: TGCGCCAGCAGTCAATCGGACCCGCTCGGAGACAGTCCAGATACGCAGTATTTT
D gene: TRBD1; V gene: TRBV9; J gene: TRBJ1-4; clone size: once; CDR3 protein: CASSAGDRGPPNEKLFF; CDR3 DNA: TGTGCCAGCAGCGCGGGGGACAGGGGGCCTCCTAATGAAAAACTGTTTTTT
D gene: .; V gene: TRBV21-1; J gene: TRBJ2-7; clone size: .; CDR3 protein: CASVAGPGQPTLSYEQYF; CDR3 DNA: TGTGCCAGCGTAGCCGGTCCGGGACAGCCGACCCTCTCCTACGAGCAGTACTTC
D gene: .; V gene: TRBV5-1; J gene: TRBJ1-1; clone size: once; CDR3 protein: CASSLGGPTEAFF; CDR3 DNA: TGCGCCAGCAGCTTGGGCGGGCCCACTGAAGCTTTCTTT
D gene: .; V gene: TRBV9; J gene: TRBJ1-4; clone size: once; CDR3 protein: CASSLRVTNEKLFF; CDR3 DNA: TGTGCCAGCAGTCTCAGGGTGACTAATGAAAAACTGTTTTTT
D gene: TRBD1; V gene: TRBV4-1; J gene: TRBJ1-6; clone size: .; CDR3 protein: CASSLQDRGSSYNSPLHF; CDR3 DNA: TGCGCCAGCAGCCTCCAAGACAGGGGCTCTTCCTATAATTCACCCCTCCACTTT
D gene: .; V gene: TRBV2; J gene: TRBJ2-1; clone size: many; CDR3 protein: CASSEAYLAEQFF; CDR3 DNA: TGTGCCAGCAGTGAAGCGTATCTAGCGGAGCAGTTCTTC
D gene: .; V gene: TRBV11-2; J gene: TRBJ2-7; clone size: .; CDR3 protein: CASSLDSLSYEQYF; CDR3 DNA: TGTGCCAGCAGCTTAGATTCCCTATCCTACGAGCAGTACTTC
D gene: .; V gene: TRBV14; J gene: TRBJ1-1; clone size: .; CDR3 protein: CASSREVRNTEAFF; CDR3 DNA: TGTGCCAGCAGCCGGGAGGTCCGGAACACTGAAGCTTTCTTT
D gene: .; V gene: TRBV5-1; J gene: TRBJ2-4; clone size: .; CDR3 protein: CASSLGAIQYF; CDR3 DNA: TGCGCCAGCAGCTTGGGGGCCATTCAGTACTTC
D gene: .; V gene: TRBV20-1; J gene: TRBJ2-1; clone size: .; CDR3 protein: CSALKGDGQFF; CDR3 DNA: TGCAGTGCTCTAAAGGGGGACGGGCAGTTCTTC
D gene: TRBD2; V gene: TRBV18; J gene: TRBJ2-2; clone size: .; CDR3 protein: CASSPPSGGGYTGELFF; CDR3 DNA: TGTGCCAGCTCACCCCCAAGCGGGGGGGGTTACACCGGGGAGCTGTTTTTT
D gene: TRBD2; V gene: TRBV3-1/TRBV3-2; J gene: TRBJ2-3; clone size: .; CDR3 protein: CASSQPSGGINTQYF; CDR3 DNA: TGTGCCAGCAGCCAACCTAGCGGAGGTATAAATACGCAGTATTTT
D gene: TRBD2; V gene: TRBV6-1; J gene: TRBJ2-7; clone size: few; CDR3 protein: CASSESQRGEQYF; CDR3 DNA: TGTGCCAGCAGTGAATCCCAGCGGGGGGAGCAGTACTTC
D gene: TRBD1; V gene: TRBV7-2; J gene: TRBJ2-1; clone size: few; CDR3 protein: CASSSTGTTYNEQFF; CDR3 DNA: TGTGCCAGCAGCTCGACAGGGACAACCTACAATGAGCAGTTCTTC
D gene: TRBD2; V gene: TRBV7-2; J gene: TRBJ2-7; clone size: .; CDR3 protein: CASSPRGAAGGHYYEQYF; CDR3 DNA: TGTGCCAGCAGCCCCAGGGGGGCAGCGGGGGGGCACTACTACGAGCAGTACTTC
D gene: TRBD1; V gene: TRBV6-5; J gene: TRBJ1-2; clone size: .; CDR3 protein: CASRDRPANYGYTF; CDR3 DNA: TGTGCCAGCAGGGACAGGCCAGCTAACTATGGCTACACCTTC
D gene: .; V gene: TRBV11-2; J gene: TRBJ1-5; clone size: .; CDR3 protein: CASSLTDNQPQHF; CDR3 DNA: TGTGCCAGCAGCTTGACAGATAATCAGCCCCAGCATTTT
D gene: .; V gene: TRBV28; J gene: TRBJ1-5; clone size: .; CDR3 protein: CASSFPGLGVFF; CDR3 DNA: TGTGCCAGCAGTTTCCCCGGGCTAGGGGTTTTTTTT
D gene: .; V gene: TRBV24-1; J gene: TRBJ2-6; clone size: .; CDR3 protein: CATSLSGANVLTF; CDR3 DNA: TGTGCCACCAGCCTCTCTGGGGCCAACGTCCTGACTTTC
D gene: .; V gene: TRBV27; J gene: TRBJ1-1; clone size: .; CDR3 protein: CASSQQGPREAFF; CDR3 DNA: TGTGCCAGCAGTCAACAGGGCCCCCGAGAAGCTTTCTTT
D gene: TRBD1; V gene: TRBV2; J gene: TRBJ2-2; clone size: .; CDR3 protein: CASSFTGGLNTGELFF; CDR3 DNA: TGTGCCAGCAGTTTTACAGGGGGCCTTAACACCGGGGAGCTGTTTTTT
D gene: TRBD1; V gene: TRBV3-1/TRBV3-2; J gene: TRBJ1-3; clone size: .; CDR3 protein: CASRTSGQGAGNTIYF; CDR3 DNA: TGTGCCAGCAGGACCTCCGGACAGGGGGCTGGAAACACCATATATTTT
D gene: TRBD2; V gene: TRBV13; J gene: TRBJ2-5; clone size: .; CDR3 protein: CASSFRTSGGAGETQYF; CDR3 DNA: TGTGCCAGCAGCTTCCGGACTAGCGGGGGGGCAGGAGAGACCCAGTACTTC
D gene: TRBD2; V gene: TRBV29-1; J gene: TRBJ2-1; clone size: .; CDR3 protein: CSVEVGGAWNEQFF; CDR3 DNA: TGCAGCGTTGAAGTCGGGGGGGCCTGGAATGAGCAGTTCTTC
D gene: .; V gene: TRBV7-2; J gene: TRBJ1-4; clone size: .; CDR3 protein: CASSYTGLATNEKLFF; CDR3 DNA: TGTGCCAGCAGCTACACTGGACTTGCAACTAATGAAAAACTGTTTTTT
D gene: TRBD1; V gene: TRBV19; J gene: TRBJ1-2; clone size: .; CDR3 protein: CASSTPGQQMGYTF; CDR3 DNA: TGTGCCAGTAGTACACCGGGACAGCAGATGGGCTACACCTTC
D gene: TRBD2; V gene: TRBV7-9; J gene: TRBJ2-1; clone size: few; CDR3 protein: CASSLASGAANEQFF; CDR3 DNA: TGTGCCAGCAGCCTGGCTAGCGGGGCTGCGAATGAGCAGTTCTTC
D gene: TRBD1; V gene: TRBV19; J gene: TRBJ2-3; clone size: .; CDR3 protein: CATQQGAGDTQYF; CDR3 DNA: TGTGCCACACAACAGGGGGCGGGTGATACGCAGTATTTT
D gene: TRBD2; V gene: TRBV4-2; J gene: TRBJ2-1; clone size: .; CDR3 protein: CASSQSSGRLNEQFF; CDR3 DNA: TGTGCCAGCAGCCAATCTAGCGGGAGGTTGAATGAGCAGTTCTTC
D gene: TRBD2; V gene: TRBV5-1; J gene: TRBJ2-3; clone size: .; CDR3 protein: CASSLARLAGSTDTQYF; CDR3 DNA: TGCGCCAGCAGCTTGGCCCGGCTAGCGGGGAGCACAGATACGCAGTATTTT
D gene: TRBD1; V gene: TRBV4-2; J gene: TRBJ2-2; clone size: .; CDR3 protein: CASSQDLEGANTGELFF; CDR3 DNA: TGTGCCAGCAGCCAAGATCTCGAGGGGGCCAACACCGGGGAGCTGTTTTTT
D gene: TRBD2; V gene: TRBV19; J gene: TRBJ2-1; clone size: .; CDR3 protein: CASSAGTSGTYNEQFF; CDR3 DNA: TGTGCCAGTAGTGCGGGGACTAGCGGCACCTACAATGAGCAGTTCTTC
D gene: TRBD2; V gene: TRBV28; J gene: TRBJ2-4; clone size: .; CDR3 protein: CASSLYAGGPKNIQYF; CDR3 DNA: TGTGCCAGCAGTTTATACGCGGGAGGCCCGAAAAACATTCAGTACTTC